This TCR beta chain was profiled in a study of beta chain features in type 1 diabetes. Whole-study findings and limits: A possible short-template PCR bias applies equally to patients and controls. Shorter TCRB CDR3s, moderately but significantly so, marked every one of the four CD4+ subsets in Type 1 diabetes patients.

Expressed TCRB transcripts were sequenced, since all the RNA that had been isolated was reverse transcribed. Repertoires were generated with immunoSEQ multiplex PCR, while TCRdb's copy carries only in-frame clones and drops some. Of around 340,000 clones in the sample, 6.5% to 10% were seen once. This clone was counted between two and nine times. Its antigen is unidentified. Populations obtained by sorting all exceeded 95% purity. The receptor was derived from a young woman in good health. Sequenced material: central memory CD4+ T cells from blood.

CDR3 residues: CASSQGGGLYNEQFF. In nucleotides, the CDR3 is TGTGCCAGCAGCCAAGGCGGCGGATTGTACAATGAGCAGTTCTTC. The chain is built from TRBV7-3 and TRBJ2-1; no clear D gene. The V end was cut by 5 bases, the J end by 4 bases, with 15 bases between. CDR1 and CDR2 from the germline V gene are SGHTA and FQGTGA. The CDR3 consists of 15 residues. Supplemented by reference TRBV7-3 and TRBJ2-1, the full variable domain reads GAGVSQTPSNKVTEKGKYVELRCDPISGHTALYWYRQSLGQGPEFLIYFQGTGAADDSGLPNDRFFAVRPEGSVSTLKIQRTERGDSAVYLCASSQGGGLYNEQFFGPGTRLTVL.